This T cell receptor beta chain stems from a study of T cell repertoires in cytomegalovirus infection. As for the study in general: CMV epitopes, recently identified HLA-C-restricted and well-studied HLA-B-restricted, were used. Public TCR beta signatures were indicative of both CMV infection and a matching HLA type.

V gave up 5 bases and J gave up 2 bases; unmatched junction bases: 5. The CDR3 is 14 amino acids. Germline CDR1 is MNHEY and CDR2 is SVGEGT. In this sample, this clonotype turned up a few times. The antigen is undetermined. Broader study findings: Clonotypes of TCR beta that were HLA-C-restricted and CMV-specific dominated the ex vivo response. CMV carriers having the relevant HLA were flagged by cumulative public TCR beta family frequency.

TCRdb re-called the reads through MiXCR, storing one row per CDR3 protein. Seen here are around 710,000 distinct CDR3 sequences, roughly 29% observed once, and the top ten hold about an eighth. Sequences were derived from cultured CD8+ T cells from PBMCs, sampled from culture after CMV antigen stimulation. The V gene is TRBV6-2 or TRBV6-3, the J gene TRBJ2-7; TRBD2 matches 8 bases. The receptor was isolated from a human donor in good health (CMV status not recorded). Some clones in this sample may be carry-over from other donors' samples. This CDR3 is CASSKLAEPYEQYV. As DNA, the CDR3 is TGTGCCAGCAGTAAACTAGCGGAGCCCTACGAGCAGTACGTC.